Presented here are 12 T cell receptor beta chains from one specimen sequenced in a study of cytotoxic CD8 clonotypes in ibrutinib-treated CLL. TCRdb keeps only in-frame clones here, not all; method: immunoSEQ multiplex PCR. The table includes 200,000 to 250,000 clones, more than 75% detected once. The sample here was PBMCs, taken after 12 months of ibrutinib treatment. These receptors were obtained from a human donor with chronic lymphocytic leukemia.

The V and J genes are TRBV5-1 and TRBJ2-7; TRBD2 aligns across 7 bases. Germline values: CDR1 SGHRS, CDR2 YFSETQ. The CDR3 has 18 amino acids. V shed 0 bases and J 1 base; nucleotides not matched to a gene: 13. CDR3 in amino acids: CASSLVFSGQGGSYEQYF. The CDR3 DNA sequence: TGCGCCAGCAGCTTGGTATTCTCGGGTCAGGGAGGGTCCTACGAGCAGTACTTC.

The chain links TRBV25-1 to TRBJ2-4; TRBD2 agrees at 7 bases. The germline gives CDR1 MGHDK, CDR2 SYGVNS. This CDR3 has 16 residues. Trimming took 6 bases from V and 1 from J; bases not matched to a gene: 9. CDR3 protein: CASSELAIGAKNIQYF. In nucleotides, the CDR3 is TGTGCCAGCAGCGAACTAGCGATTGGGGCCAAAAACATTCAGTACTTC.

This rearrangement joins TRBV7-6 to TRBJ2-7; no firm D call. The length of the CDR3 is 12 residues. Germline V lookup: CDR1 SGHVS, CDR2 FNYEAQ. Deletions cut 0 bases from V and 6 bases from J, with 6 bases between. CDR3 coding DNA: TGTGCCAGCAGCTTAGCTGCGTCCGAGCAGTACTTC. Translated: CASSLAASEQYF. The variable domain in full, with the rest retrieved from reference TRBV7-6 and TRBJ2-7, is GAGVSQSPRYKVTKRGQDVALRCDPISGHVSLYWYRQALGQGPEFLTYFNYEAQQDKSGLPNDRFSAERPEGSISTLTIQRTEQRDSAMYRCASSLAASEQYFGPGTRLTVT.

This chain uses TRBV4-1 with TRBJ1-1; D not resolved. Per the germline V gene, CDR1 is MGHRA and CDR2 is YSYEKL. CDR3 size: 15 residues. Trimming removed 2 bases from V and 5 bases from J, with 15 bases in between. The chain's CDR3 is CASSQQMGVITEAFF. CDR3 bases: TGCGCCAGCAGCCAACAGATGGGAGTTATAACTGAAGCTTTCTTT.

As for this clone: The sample carries other DNA sequences with the same CDR3. This chain uses TRBV18 with TRBJ2-7, with D unclear. The length of the CDR3 is 12 residues. The germline V gene encodes CDR1 KGHSH and CDR2 LQKENI. V lost 2 bases and J lost 2, with 4 bases in between. The CDR3: CASSPVAYEQYF. In nucleotides, the CDR3 is TGTGCCAGCTCACCAGTTGCCTACGAGCAGTACTTC.

The gene calls are TRBV29-1 and TRBJ2-7; possible D gene TRBD1, 5 bases. The CDR3 covers 14 residues. Germline CDR1 and CDR2: SQVTM and ANQGSEA. V lost 4 bases and J 2 bases, leaving 15 bases between the germline ends. This CDR3 is CSVAKDTGAYEQYF. CDR3 in DNA: TGCAGCGTTGCTAAGGACACCGGAGCCTACGAGCAGTACTTC.

The chain recombines TRBV5-1 with TRBJ2-4, with 12 bases aligning to TRBD2. With V trimmed by 0 bases and J by 15 bases, 7 bases remained unmatched. The CDR3 length is 14 residues. CDR1 is SGHRS and CDR2 is YFSETQ in the germline V gene. CDR3 sequence (DNA): TGCGCCAGCAGCTTGGGGACTAGCGGGACTCTTGCGTACTTC. This translates into CASSLGTSGTLAYF.

The chain is built from TRBV6-1 and TRBJ2-3; 10 nucleotides match TRBD1. CDR1 is MNHNS and CDR2 is SASEGT in the germline V gene. V lost 7 bases to trimming and J lost 3 bases; unmatched junction nucleotides: 7. The CDR3 length is 15 residues. CDR3 DNA sequence: TGTGCCAGCAATAGTAGGGACAGGGGTACAGATACGCAGTATTTT. Protein: CASNSRDRGTDTQYF.

The rearrangement joins TRBV6-6 to TRBJ1-2; D is perhaps TRBD1 (6 bases). V was trimmed by 5 bases and J by 3 bases, leaving 13 bases between them. Germline V gives CDR1 MNHNY, CDR2 SVGAGI (reference sequence). The CDR3 covers 14 residues. The CDR3 DNA follows: TGTGCCAGCAGTCTCAACGACAGGCACTATGGCTACACCTTC. Encoded protein: CASSLNDRHYGYTF.

This chain connects TRBV18 to TRBJ2-1; the D gene could be TRBD1 or TRBD2 (5 bases each). The V end was cut by 0 bases, the J end by 8 bases, with 14 bases between. The CDR3 totals 15 residues. Germline CDR1 is KGHSH and CDR2 is LQKENI. The CDR3 coding sequence is TGTGCCAGCTCACCACCAAGGGGAGTTGGGGATGAGCAGTTCTTC. The encoded protein is CASSPPRGVGDEQFF.

V is TRBV6-1 and J is TRBJ1-6, with 7 nucleotides matching TRBD1. After removal of 4 bases from V and 10 bases from J, the junction contained 7 bases not matched to a gene. This CDR3 spans 14 amino acids. The germline gives CDR1 MNHNS, CDR2 SASEGT. CDR3 sequence (DNA): TGTGCCAGCAGTGTAGGGACAGAACCGTCACCCCTCCACTTT. Translation: CASSVGTEPSPLHF.

The chain links TRBV2 to TRBJ1-4; D is uncertain. Germline-derived CDR1 and CDR2 are SNHLY and FYNNEI. The CDR3 has 16 amino acids. V shed 3 bases and J shed 1 base, with 12 bases lying between them. CDR3 nucleotides: TGTGCCAGCAGTGAGAGGCAGCTAGAAACTAATGAAAAACTGTTTTTT. As protein: CASSERQLETNEKLFF.